Here is one T cell receptor beta chain with its context. Its antigen is unidentified. One junction end does not reproduce the germline sequence, and a read error may be involved. CDR3 length: 15 amino acids. Per germline, CDR1 SGHTA and CDR2 FQGNSA. The sample originates from a study of blood T cells in healthy people across ages. Study conclusions and caveats: PBMCs were not sorted, which prevented a conclusive comparison of naive versus antigen-experienced cells.

Then a second PCR, running about 6 to 12 cycles, was carried out with a sample-barcoded 5' primer and a J-beta primer mix. One entry per CDR3 protein, called by TCRdb with MiXCR from the 5' RACE reads. Of about a million distinct CDR3 sequences listed, roughly 51% are singletons. The sequence came from an older woman in good health. This sequence joins TRBV7-2 and TRBJ2-3, with 11 bases matching TRBD2. The source material was blood. The CDR3 nucleotides read TGTGCCAGCAGCTTACTAGCGGGGGGCACAGGTACGCAGTATTTT. Its translation is CASSLLAGGTGTQYF. Combining the CDR3 with reference TRBV7-2 and TRBJ2-3 gives the whole variable domain GAGVSQSPSNKVTEKGKDVELRCDPISGHTALYWYRQSLGQGLEFLIYFQGNSAPDKSGLPSDRFSAERTGGSVSTLTIQRTQQEDSAVYLCASSLLAGGTGTQYFGPGTRLTVL.